The clone carrying this T cell receptor beta chain was detected once. The protocol was immunoSEQ multiplex PCR, while the TCRdb copy is restricted to in-frame clones and leaves out a portion. The table shows a few million clones, with 85% to 95% occurring only once. These data come from a study of shared clonotypes between healthy human individuals. J was trimmed by 4 bases and V by 3 bases; bases with no gene match: 8. Germline CDR1 reads LNHDA; CDR2 reads SQIVND (reference sequence). The length of the CDR3 is 15 residues. The chain employs TRBV19 and TRBJ1-1; 7 bases are shared with TRBD1. The specimen was naive CD4+ T cells from PBMCs. The subset denotes: CD45RA+ positively selected. The clonotype was recovered from a man between 18 and 35 years old in good health. Some clones in this sample may be carry-over from other donors' samples. CDR3 loop: CASSMAGQGGTEAFF. CDR3 DNA: TGTGCCAGTAGTATGGCGGGGCAGGGGGGCACTGAAGCTTTCTTT. Drawing the rest from reference TRBV19 and TRBJ1-1, the complete variable domain is DGGITQSPKYLFRKEGQNVTLSCEQNLNHDAMYWYRQDPGQGLRLIYYSQIVNDFQKGDIAEGYSVSREKKESFPLTVTSAQKNPTAFYLCASSMAGQGGTEAFFGQGTRLTVV.